The rows below give T cell receptor beta chains drawn from one sample of a study of early stage breast cancer tumors. Clones were sequenced by immunoSEQ multiplex PCR, and TCRdb holds only the in-frame ones, with some missing. The repertoire includes 11,000 to 15,000 clones, roughly 83% of them detected once, and less than 9% sits in the top ten. Sequencing used normal breast tissue next to the tumor. Receptor source: a person between 50 and 60 years old with breast cancer. Both conserved end residues are part of each CDR3.

>TRBJ2-2|TRBV11-1
CASSFALAMGGELFF
>TRBJ2-3|TRBV28
CASSTPSGGAEDTQYF
>TRBJ1-4|TRBV6-5
CASSYRGTGLEKLFF
>TRBJ2-5|TRBV14
CASSHPRGGGETQYF
>TRBJ2-2|TRBV4-2
CASKGGLDTGELFF
>TRBJ2-7|TRBV7-3
CASGWSRGVTTYEQYF
>TRBJ1-1|TRBV18
CASSPPGQFMNTEAFF
>TRBJ1-3|TRBV19
CASSATASSGNTIYF
>TRBJ1-5|TRBV28
CASRRHAGTGLAGNQPQHF
>TRBJ2-5|TRBV5-1
CASRNSETQYF
>TRBJ1-4|TRBV27
CASSIDGPNEKLFF
>TRBJ2-3|TRBV28
CASRGALGTDTQYF
>TRBJ2-1|TRBV4-1
CASSQDRGGSYNEQFF
>TRBJ2-5|TRBV5-1
CASTTGQAGETQYF
>TRBJ1-4|TRBV7-9
CASSLILISGSVNEKLFF
>TRBJ2-4|TRBV7-2
CASSLWTGLGNIQYF
>TRBJ2-3|TRBV5-1
CASSHGRDNTDTQYF
>TRBJ1-2|TRBV6-6
CASSQTGRNYGYTF
>TRBJ1-5|TRBV19
CASNTGALNQPQHF
>TRBJ1-1|TRBV4-1
CASSQDLGTGNTEAFF
>TRBJ1-4|TRBV5-1
CASSFVGGSATNEKLFF
>TRBJ2-1|TRBV10-3
CAIRVTVLASEGNEQFF
>TRBJ1-6|TRBV28
CASSSAGTANSPLHF
>TRBJ2-5|TRBV30
CAWTPGRGKTQYF
>TRBJ2-5|TRBV18
CASSPPILAGVETQYF
>TRBJ1-1|TRBV7-2
CASSRISDTEAFF
>TRBJ2-3|TRBV6-5
CASSSGTAADTQYF
>TRBJ2-3|TRBV5-5
CASSIGTLSFTDTQYF
>TRBJ1-2|TRBV7-2
CASNSVGYGYTF
>TRBJ2-1|TRBV6-5
CASSSLAGYYNEQFF
>TRBJ2-7|TRBV28
CASSTTGTYEQYF
>TRBJ1-2|TRBV19
CASSIAPTGIPTGYTF
>TRBJ2-3|TRBV5-1
CASSRWGDTDTQYF
>TRBJ1-5|TRBV28
CASSLYRARDQPQHF
>TRBJ2-2|TRBV19
CASSPGPGELFF
>TRBJ1-5|TRBV2
CASSEWDSNQPQHF
>TRBJ2-7|TRBV5-1
CASSLRDRPYEQYF
>TRBJ1-4|TRBV5-5
CASSLDRGGEKLFF
>TRBJ2-5|TRBV6-5
CASSTVTSGPPQYF
>TRBJ2-1|TRBV9
CASSLTGTSDEQFF
>TRBJ2-2|TRBV7-9
CASSLGGSGELFF
>TRBJ2-5|TRBV29-1
CSVLPVGQQETQYF
>TRBJ2-3|TRBV7-3
CASSSGLAGGRGTDTQYF
>TRBJ2-5|TRBV6-5
CASRDGGGAWKTQYF
>TRBJ2-7|TRBV28
CASSLSGTGVSKEQYF
>TRBJ1-6|TRBV9
CASSAPQGGEYNSPLHF
>TRBJ1-4|TRBV2
CASSGAVTQREKLFF
>TRBJ2-5|TRBV5-8
CASSLGLSGTQYF
>TRBJ2-1|TRBV6-5
CASSPRGPEDEQFF
>TRBJ2-7|TRBV7-9
CASSLAHELLSGEQYF
>TRBJ1-1|TRBV11-2
CASSLNGVVPFF
>TRBJ1-5|TRBV7-2
CASSKWTGPNQPQHF
>TRBJ2-3|TRBV7-2
CASSLAGGADTQYF
>TRBJ2-5|TRBV7-9
CASSRPQGGGETQYF
>TRBJ2-1|TRBV4-1
CASSQDRGGQGVRNEQFF
>TRBJ2-7|TRBV5-6
CASSLGTGGPYEQYF
>TRBJ1-2|TRBV4-3
CASSPYLGADYGYTF
>TRBJ1-1|TRBV19
CASNPGGSTEAFF
>TRBJ2-2|TRBV5-1
CASSLALETGELFF